This TCR beta chain was sequenced for a study of shared clonotypes between healthy human individuals. Study conclusions and caveats: Among donors, the sharing of clonotypes was expected to be influenced by sequencing depth. A few donors had 4% to 5% of their naive CD4 clonotypes in common.

This clone was seen a few times. Antigen unknown. The protocol was immunoSEQ multiplex PCR, while the TCRdb copy is restricted to in-frame clones and leaves out a portion. The table shows more than 150,000 clones, with 65% to 80% occurring only once. The CDR3 consists of 18 residues. The sequenced material came from memory CD4+ T cells sorted from blood. Subset meaning: CD45RA-negative fraction. This receptor was taken from a man aged 30-40 years in good health. The gene calls are TRBV21-1 and TRBJ2-6; the DNA was not used to check the table's D call, TRBD2. TRBV21-1 is classified as a pseudogene. In nucleotides, the CDR3 is TGTGCCAGCAGCAAATATCGGGGGGCGCCGTTTGGGGCCAACGTCCTGACTTTC. The encoded protein is CASSKYRGAPFGANVLTF.